This TCR beta chain is from a study of T cell responses to AZD1222 COVID-19 vaccine. As for the study in general: The study pooled second doses at about 4 or about 12 weeks. Study-level points and caveats: Close to half of spike-specific TCRs reportedly recognize unmutated variant regions.

Profiled with immunoSEQ multiplex PCR; TCRdb holds only in-frame clones, not every one. The sample yields tens of thousands of clones, less than 90% seen once. The CDR3 spans 15 residues. Trimming shortened V by 0 bases and J by 4 bases, and 10 bases separated the two germline ends. CDR1 is SGHRS and CDR2 is YFSETQ in the germline V gene. Of note for this clone: Its antigen is not known.

This TCR came from an adult in good health. Sequences were derived from peripheral blood, sampled on day 0 of AZD1222 vaccination. V is TRBV5-1 and J is TRBJ1-4; perhaps TRBD1 as D (5 bases). This CDR3 reads CASSLASGINEKLFF. CDR3 bases: TGCGCCAGCAGCTTGGCCTCAGGGATTAATGAAAAACTGTTTTTT.